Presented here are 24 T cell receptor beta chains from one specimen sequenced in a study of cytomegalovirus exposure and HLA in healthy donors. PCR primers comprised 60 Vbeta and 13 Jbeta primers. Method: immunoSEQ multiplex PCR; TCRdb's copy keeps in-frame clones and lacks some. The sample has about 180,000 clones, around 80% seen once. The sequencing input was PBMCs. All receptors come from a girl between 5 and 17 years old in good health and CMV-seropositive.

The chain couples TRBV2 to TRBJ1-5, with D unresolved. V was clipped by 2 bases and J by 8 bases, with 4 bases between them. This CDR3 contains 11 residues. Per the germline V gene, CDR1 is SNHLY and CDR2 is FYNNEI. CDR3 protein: CASSEPEPQHF. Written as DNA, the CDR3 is TGTGCCAGCAGTGAACCGGAGCCCCAGCATTTT.

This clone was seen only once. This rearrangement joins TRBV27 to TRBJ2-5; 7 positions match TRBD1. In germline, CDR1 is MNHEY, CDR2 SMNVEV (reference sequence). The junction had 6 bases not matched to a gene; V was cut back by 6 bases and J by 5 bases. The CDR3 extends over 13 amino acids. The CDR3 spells CASSDRVGETQYF. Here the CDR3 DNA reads TGTGCCAGCAGCGACAGGGTCGGGGAGACCCAGTACTTC.

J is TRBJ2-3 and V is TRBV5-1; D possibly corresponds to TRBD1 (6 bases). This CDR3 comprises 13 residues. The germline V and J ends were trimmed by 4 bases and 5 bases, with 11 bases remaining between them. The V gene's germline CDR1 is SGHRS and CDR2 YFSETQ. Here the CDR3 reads CASSPTGRDTQYF. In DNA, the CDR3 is TGCGCCAGCAGCCCGACAGGAAGAGATACGCAGTATTTT.

CDR3 bases: TGTGCCAGCAGTGACTCCCGGACTAGCGGGAGGGGCGAGACCCAGTACTTC. Translated: CASSDSRTSGRGETQYF. V is TRBV25-1 and J is TRBJ2-5; 15 nucleotides align to TRBD2. J was trimmed by 5 bases and V by 3 bases; bases with no gene match: 7. Germline V lookup: CDR1 MGHDK, CDR2 SYGVNS. The CDR3 has 17 residues.

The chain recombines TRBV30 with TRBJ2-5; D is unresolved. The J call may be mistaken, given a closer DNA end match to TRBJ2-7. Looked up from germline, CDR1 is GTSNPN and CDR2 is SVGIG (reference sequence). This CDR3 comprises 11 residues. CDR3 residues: CAWSEQYEQYF. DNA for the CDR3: TGTGCCTGGAGTGAACAGTACGAGCAGTACTTC.

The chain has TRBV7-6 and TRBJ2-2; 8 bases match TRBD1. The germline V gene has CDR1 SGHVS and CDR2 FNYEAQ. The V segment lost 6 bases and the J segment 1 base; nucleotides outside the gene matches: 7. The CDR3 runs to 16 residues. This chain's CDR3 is CASRASRGQNTGELFF. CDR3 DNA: TGTGCCAGCAGGGCTAGCAGGGGGCAGAACACCGGGGAGCTGTTTTTT.

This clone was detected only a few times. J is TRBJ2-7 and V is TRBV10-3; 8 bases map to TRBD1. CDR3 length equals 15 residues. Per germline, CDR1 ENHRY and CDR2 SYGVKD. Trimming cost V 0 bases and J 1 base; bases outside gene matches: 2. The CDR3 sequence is CAISESGQGSYEQYF. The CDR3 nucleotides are TGTGCCATCAGTGAGTCAGGACAGGGTTCCTACGAGCAGTACTTC.

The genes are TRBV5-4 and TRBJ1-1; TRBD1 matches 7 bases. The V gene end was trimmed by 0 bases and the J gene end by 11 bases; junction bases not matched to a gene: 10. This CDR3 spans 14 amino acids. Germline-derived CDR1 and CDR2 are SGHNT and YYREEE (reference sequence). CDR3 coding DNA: TGTGCCAGCAGCTTGGATACGACAGGGCCGGAGGCTTTCTTT. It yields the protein CASSLDTTGPEAFF.

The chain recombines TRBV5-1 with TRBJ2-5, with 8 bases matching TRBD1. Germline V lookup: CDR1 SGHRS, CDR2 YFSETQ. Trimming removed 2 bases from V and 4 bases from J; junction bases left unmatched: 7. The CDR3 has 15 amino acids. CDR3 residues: CASSLTSTGGETQYF. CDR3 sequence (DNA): TGCGCCAGCAGCTTAACATCTACAGGGGGAGAGACCCAGTACTTC. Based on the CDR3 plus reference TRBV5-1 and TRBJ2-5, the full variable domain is KAGVTQTPRYLIKTRGQQVTLSCSPISGHRSVSWYQQTPGQGLQFLFEYFSETQRNKGNFPGRFSGRQFSNSRSEMNVSTLELGDSALYLCASSLTSTGGETQYFGPGTRLLVL.

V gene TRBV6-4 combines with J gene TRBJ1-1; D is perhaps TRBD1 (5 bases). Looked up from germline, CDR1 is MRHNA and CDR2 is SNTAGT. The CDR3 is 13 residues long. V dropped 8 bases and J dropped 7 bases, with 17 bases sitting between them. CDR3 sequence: CASATFQGNEAFF. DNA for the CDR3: TGTGCCAGCGCCACTTTTCAGGGAAATGAAGCTTTCTTT.

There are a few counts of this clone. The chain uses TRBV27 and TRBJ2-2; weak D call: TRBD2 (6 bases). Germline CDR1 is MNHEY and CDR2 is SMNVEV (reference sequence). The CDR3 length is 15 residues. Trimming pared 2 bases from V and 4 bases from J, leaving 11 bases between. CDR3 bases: TGTGCCAGCAGTTTAGTTACAGCGGGCACCGGGGAGCTGTTTTTT. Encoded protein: CASSLVTAGTGELFF.

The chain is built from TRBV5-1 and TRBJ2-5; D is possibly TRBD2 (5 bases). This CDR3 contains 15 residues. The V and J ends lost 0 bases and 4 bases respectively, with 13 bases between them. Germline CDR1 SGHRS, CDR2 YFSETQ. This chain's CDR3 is CASSLASRAGETQYF. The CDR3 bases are TGCGCCAGCAGCTTGGCCTCGAGGGCGGGAGAGACCCAGTACTTC. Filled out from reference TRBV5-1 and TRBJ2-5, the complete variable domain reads KAGVTQTPRYLIKTRGQQVTLSCSPISGHRSVSWYQQTPGQGLQFLFEYFSETQRNKGNFPGRFSGRQFSNSRSEMNVSTLELGDSALYLCASSLASRAGETQYFGPGTRLLVL.

The CDR3 spells CASSLPSYEQYF. CDR3 DNA: TGTGCCAGCAGTCTTCCTTCCTACGAGCAGTACTTC. The chain joins TRBV2 to TRBJ2-7; D remains unclear. Germline lookup yields CDR1 SNHLY and CDR2 FYNNEI. The CDR3 loop spans 12 amino acids. The V end lost 5 bases, the J end lost 1 base, and 6 bases lay between the germline ends.

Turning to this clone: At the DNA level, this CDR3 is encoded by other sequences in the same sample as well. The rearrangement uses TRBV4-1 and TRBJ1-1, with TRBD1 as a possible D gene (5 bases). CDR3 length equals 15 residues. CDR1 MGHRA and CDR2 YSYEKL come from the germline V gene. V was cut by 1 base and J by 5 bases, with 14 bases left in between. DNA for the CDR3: TGCGCCAGCAGCCAAGTCGAGAGGGGAGGGACTGAAGCTTTCTTT. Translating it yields CASSQVERGGTEAFF.

CDR3 residues: CSALQGYEQYF. In DNA form, the CDR3 reads TGCAGTGCGTTACAGGGTTACGAGCAGTACTTC. This chain joins TRBV20-1 and TRBJ2-5, with a possible D match to TRBD1 (6 bases). The end of the DNA aligns better with TRBJ2-7, so the J call may be wrong. This CDR3 contains 11 residues. CDR1 and CDR2 from the germline V gene are DFQATT and SNEGSKA (reference sequence).

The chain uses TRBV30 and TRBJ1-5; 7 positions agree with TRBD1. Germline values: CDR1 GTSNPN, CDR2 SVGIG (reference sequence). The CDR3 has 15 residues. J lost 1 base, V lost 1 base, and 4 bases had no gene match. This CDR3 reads CAWSGTGRSNQPQHF. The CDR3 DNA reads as TGTGCCTGGAGTGGGACAGGAAGGAGCAATCAGCCCCAGCATTTT.

The CDR3: CASSVRGRAATGELFF. The CDR3 DNA follows: TGTGCCAGCAGCGTACGCGGGAGGGCGGCCACCGGGGAGCTGTTTTTT. V is TRBV9 and J is TRBJ2-2; 9 bases are a match to TRBD2. V shed 1 base and J 4 bases; nucleotides not matched to a gene: 5. Germline V gene lookup returns CDR1 SGDLS and CDR2 YYNGEE. The CDR3 sequence is 16 residues long. The full variable domain, with the rest looked up from reference TRBV9 and TRBJ2-2, is DSGVTQTPKHLITATGQRVTLRCSPRSGDLSVYWYQQSLDQGLQFLIQYYNGEERAKGNILERFSAQQFPDLHSELNLSSLELGDSALYFCASSVRGRAATGELFFGEGSRLTVL.

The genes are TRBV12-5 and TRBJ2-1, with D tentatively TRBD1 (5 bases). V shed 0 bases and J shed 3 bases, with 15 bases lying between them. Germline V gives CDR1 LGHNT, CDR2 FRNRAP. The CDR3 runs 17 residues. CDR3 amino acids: CASGLVLGASYYNEQFF. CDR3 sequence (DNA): TGTGCTAGTGGTTTGGTTCTAGGGGCCTCCTACTACAATGAGCAGTTCTTC.

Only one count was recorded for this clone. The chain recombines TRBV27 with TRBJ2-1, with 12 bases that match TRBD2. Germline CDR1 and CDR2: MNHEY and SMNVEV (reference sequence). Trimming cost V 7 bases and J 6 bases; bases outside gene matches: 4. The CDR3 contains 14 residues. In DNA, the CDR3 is TGTGCCAGCACAGCGGGACTAGCGGGCAATGAGCAGTTCTTC. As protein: CASTAGLAGNEQFF.

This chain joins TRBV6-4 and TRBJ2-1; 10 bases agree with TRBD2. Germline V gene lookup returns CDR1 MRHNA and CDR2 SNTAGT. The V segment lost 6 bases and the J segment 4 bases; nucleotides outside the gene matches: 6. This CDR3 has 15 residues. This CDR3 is CASSAGTSEYNEQFF. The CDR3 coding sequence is TGTGCCAGCAGCGCCGGGACTAGCGAATACAATGAGCAGTTCTTC.

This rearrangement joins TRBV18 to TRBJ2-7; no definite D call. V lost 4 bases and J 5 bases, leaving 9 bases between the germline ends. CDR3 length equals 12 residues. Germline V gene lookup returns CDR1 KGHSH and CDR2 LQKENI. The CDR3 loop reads CASSLTDNEQYF. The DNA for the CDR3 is TGTGCCAGCTCACTCACCGACAACGAGCAGTACTTC.

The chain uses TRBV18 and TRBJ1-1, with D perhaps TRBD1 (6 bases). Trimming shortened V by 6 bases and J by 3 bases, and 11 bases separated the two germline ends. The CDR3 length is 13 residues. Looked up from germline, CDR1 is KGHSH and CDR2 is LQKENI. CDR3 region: CASSPPGDTEAFF. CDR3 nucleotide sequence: TGTGCCAGCTCCCCTCCAGGGGACACTGAAGCTTTCTTT.

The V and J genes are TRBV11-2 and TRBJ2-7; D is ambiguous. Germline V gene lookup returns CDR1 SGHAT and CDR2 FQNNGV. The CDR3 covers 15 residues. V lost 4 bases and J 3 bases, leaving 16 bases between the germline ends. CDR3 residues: CASSSMSGDHYEQYF. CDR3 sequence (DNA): TGTGCCAGCAGCTCCATGAGTGGAGACCACTACGAGCAGTACTTC.

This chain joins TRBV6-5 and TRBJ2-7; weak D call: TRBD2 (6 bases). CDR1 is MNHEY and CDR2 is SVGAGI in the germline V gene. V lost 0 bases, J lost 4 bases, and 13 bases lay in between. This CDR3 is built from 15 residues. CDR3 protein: CASSYSIPGEYEQYF. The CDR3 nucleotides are TGTGCCAGCAGTTACTCGATCCCGGGAGAATACGAGCAGTACTTC.